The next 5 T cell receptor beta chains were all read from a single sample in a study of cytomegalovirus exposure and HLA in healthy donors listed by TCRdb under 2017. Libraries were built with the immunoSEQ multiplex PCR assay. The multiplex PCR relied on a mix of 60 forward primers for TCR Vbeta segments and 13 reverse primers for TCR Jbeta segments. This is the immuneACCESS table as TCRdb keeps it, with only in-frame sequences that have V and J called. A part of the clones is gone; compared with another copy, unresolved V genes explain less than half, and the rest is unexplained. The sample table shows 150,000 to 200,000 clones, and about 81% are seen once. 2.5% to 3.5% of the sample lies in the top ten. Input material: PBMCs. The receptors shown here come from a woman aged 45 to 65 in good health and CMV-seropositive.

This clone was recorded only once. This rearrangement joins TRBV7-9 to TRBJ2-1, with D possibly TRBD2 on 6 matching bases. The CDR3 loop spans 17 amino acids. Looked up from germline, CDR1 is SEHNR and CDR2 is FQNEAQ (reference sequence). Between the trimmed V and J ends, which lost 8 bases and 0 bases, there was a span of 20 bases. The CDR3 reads CASVYSGDQSSYNEQFF. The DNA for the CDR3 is TGTGCCAGCGTCTACTCGGGGGACCAAAGCTCCTACAATGAGCAGTTCTTC. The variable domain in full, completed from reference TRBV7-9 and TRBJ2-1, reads DTGVSQNPRHKITKRGQNVTFRCDPISEHNRLYWYRQTLGQGPEFLTYFQNEAQLEKSRLLSDRFSAERPKGSFSTLEIQRTEQGDSAMYLCASVYSGDQSSYNEQFFGPGTRLTVL.

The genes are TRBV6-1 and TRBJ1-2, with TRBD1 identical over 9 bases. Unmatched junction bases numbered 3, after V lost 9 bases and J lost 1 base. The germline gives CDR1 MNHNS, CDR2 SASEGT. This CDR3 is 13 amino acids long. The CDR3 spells CASGQGSNYGYTF. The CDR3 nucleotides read TGTGCCAGTGGACAGGGGAGTAACTATGGCTACACCTTC.

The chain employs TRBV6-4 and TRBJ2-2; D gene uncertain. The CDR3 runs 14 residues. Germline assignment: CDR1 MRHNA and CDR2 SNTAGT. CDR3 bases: TGTCAAGCTCGTAGCCAACTTAACACCGGGGAGCTGTTTTTT. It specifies CQARSQLNTGELFF.

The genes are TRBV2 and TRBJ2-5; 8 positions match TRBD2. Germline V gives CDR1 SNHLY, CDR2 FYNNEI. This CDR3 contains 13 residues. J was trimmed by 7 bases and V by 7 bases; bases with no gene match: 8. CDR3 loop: CASTDLAGGTQYF. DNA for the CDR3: TGTGCCAGCACCGACCTGGCGGGGGGGACCCAGTACTTC.

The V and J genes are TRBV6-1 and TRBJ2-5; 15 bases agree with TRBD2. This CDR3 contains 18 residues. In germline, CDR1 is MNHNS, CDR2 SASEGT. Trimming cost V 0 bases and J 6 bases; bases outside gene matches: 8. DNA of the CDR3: TGTGCCAGCAGTGAAGCACGGGGACTAGCGGGGGGTCAAAAGACCCAGTACTTC. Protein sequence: CASSEARGLAGGQKTQYF.